These 13 T cell receptor beta chains share one sample of origin, sequenced in a study of shared clonotypes between healthy human individuals. Assay: immunoSEQ multiplex PCR; the TCRdb copy retains only in-frame clones and omits some. The sample lists about 690,000 clones, less than 95% occurring once. The sample consisted of memory CD8+ T cells from PBMCs. Subset reported: CD45RO+ cells pooled with CCR7-negative TemRA cells. These receptors were collected from a man aged 18-30 years in good health. Some clones in this sample may be carry-over from other donors' samples.

The chain recombines TRBV10-3 with TRBJ2-7; D is perhaps TRBD1 or TRBD2 (5 bases each). CDR3 length equals 14 residues. Trimming took off 4 bases at V and 2 bases at J, with 12 bases between the two ends. Per the germline V gene, CDR1 is ENHRY and CDR2 is SYGVKD. CDR3 DNA sequence: TGTGCCATCAGTGGAGGGGCAGAAACCTACGAGCAGTACTTC. The encoded protein is CAISGGAETYEQYF.

The chain couples TRBV21-1 to TRBJ2-4; TRBD1 is the table's D call, not checked against the DNA. TRBV21-1 is recorded as a pseudogene. There are 16 residues in the CDR3. The CDR3 loop reads CASSKAQEGAKNIQYF. CDR3 coding DNA: TGTGCCAGCAGCAAAGCCCAGGAAGGAGCCAAAAACATTCAGTACTTC.

In the case of this clone: One end of the junction does not line up with germline, which may come from a read error. This chain links TRBV19 with TRBJ2-7; possibly TRBD2 for D (6 bases). CDR3 length: 14 residues. Germline V CDR1 and CDR2: LNHDA, SQIVND (reference sequence). This chain's CDR3 is CASSMTGVSSEQYF. CDR3 coding DNA: TGTGCCAGTAGTATGACGGGAGTCTCCTCCGAGCAGTACTTC.

The chain carries TRBV9 and TRBJ1-3; 11 nucleotides align to TRBD1. The CDR3 sequence is 18 residues long. Germline V CDR1 and CDR2: SGDLS, YYNGEE. V gave up 0 bases and J gave up 3 bases; unmatched junction bases: 8. CDR3 in amino acids: CASSVGGTGGKYGNTIYF. DNA for the CDR3: TGTGCCAGCAGCGTAGGAGGGACAGGGGGTAAATATGGAAACACCATATATTTT.

This rearrangement joins TRBV9 to TRBJ2-2, with TRBD2 matching over 11 bases. Unmatched junction bases numbered 12, after V lost 6 bases and J lost 5 bases. CDR1 is SGDLS and CDR2 is YYNGEE in the germline V gene. The CDR3 has 17 amino acids. As DNA, the CDR3 is TGTGCCAGCACCGGACCCGGGACTAGCGGCGGAACCGGGGAGCTGTTTTTT. This encodes CASTGPGTSGGTGELFF.

This clone was counted only a few times. The V gene is TRBV27, the J gene TRBJ2-7; TRBD2 is a possible D gene (5 bases). The ends were cut back, 3 bases at V and 2 bases at J, with 8 bases in the middle. CDR3 length: 13 residues. Germline assignment: CDR1 MNHEY and CDR2 SMNVEV (reference sequence). CDR3: CASSFGEAYEQYF. CDR3 nucleotides: TGTGCCAGCAGTTTCGGGGAAGCCTACGAGCAGTACTTC.

The rearrangement links TRBV18 to TRBJ1-5, with D hard to call. The V end was cut by 6 bases, the J end by 3 bases, with 18 bases between. Germline V lookup: CDR1 KGHSH, CDR2 LQKENI. There are 16 residues in the CDR3. CDR3 sequence: CASSPEGIPINQPQHF. CDR3 coding DNA: TGTGCCAGCTCCCCTGAAGGGATACCGATCAATCAGCCCCAGCATTTT.

The chain employs TRBV10-3 and TRBJ2-2; maybe TRBD1 (5 bases). This CDR3 is built from 15 residues. Germline-derived CDR1 and CDR2 are ENHRY and SYGVKD. Trimming stripped 4 bases from V and 0 bases from J, with 9 bases between. The CDR3 spells CAISGRVPNTGELFF. The CDR3 nucleotides are TGTGCCATCAGTGGCAGGGTCCCGAACACCGGGGAGCTGTTTTTT.

The chain carries TRBV27 and TRBJ1-2; D gene uncertain. Germline V gene sequence: CDR1 MNHEY, CDR2 SMNVEV (reference sequence). Trimming took off 5 bases at V and 2 bases at J, with 9 bases between the two ends. This CDR3 contains 13 residues. CDR3 loop: CASSMSVNYGYTF. Written as DNA, the CDR3 is TGTGCCAGCAGTATGTCTGTGAACTATGGCTACACCTTC.

The rearrangement joins TRBV29-1 to TRBJ1-2, with D tentatively TRBD1 (5 bases). Germline CDR1 reads SQVTM; CDR2 reads ANQGSEA. Trimming removed 1 base at V and 4 bases at J, with 19 bases between. The length of the CDR3 is 16 residues. The CDR3 DNA reads TGCAGCGTTGAAGCCGCAAAGGGCAGGGCCCTCTATGGCTACACCTTC. Its protein product is CSVEAAKGRALYGYTF.

The rearrangement links TRBV18 to TRBJ2-7; the D gene is possibly TRBD1 (5 bases). The CDR3 runs to 13 residues. Per germline, CDR1 KGHSH and CDR2 LQKENI. Trimming removed 3 bases at V and 3 bases at J, with 9 bases between. The CDR3 spells CASSPWGNYEQYF. The CDR3, as DNA: TGTGCCAGCTCACCGTGGGGCAACTACGAGCAGTACTTC.

The CDR3 reads CASSGRVSSYEQYF. CDR3 nucleotides: TGTGCCAGCAGTGGTCGGGTCTCCTCCTACGAGCAGTACTTC. The chain combines TRBV25-1 with TRBJ2-7; D is unclear. Deletions cut 4 bases from V and 0 bases from J, with 10 bases between. CDR3 length: 14 amino acids. Germline-derived CDR1 and CDR2 are MGHDK and SYGVNS.

The V gene is TRBV7-9, the J gene TRBJ2-1; TRBD2 agrees at 10 bases. Trimming cost V 4 bases and J 5 bases; bases outside gene matches: 5. This CDR3 comprises 15 residues. Germline V gene data show CDR1 as SEHNR and CDR2 as FQNEAQ (reference sequence). The DNA for the CDR3 is TGTGCCAGCAGCTCCGAGCGGGAGGGCCACAATGAGCAGTTCTTC. Translation gives CASSSEREGHNEQFF.